This TCR beta chain was found in a study of cytomegalovirus exposure and HLA in healthy donors. Amplification used 60 Vbeta primers and 13 Jbeta primers. Produced via immunoSEQ multiplex PCR; TCRdb's table is partial and in-frame only. Of 100,000 to 150,000 clones in the sample, around 83% are singletons; the top ten hold roughly 1.2%. The receptor's source is a girl aged 2 to 9 in good health and CMV-seronegative. Sequencing was done on a sample of PBMCs.

CDR3 DNA: TGTGCCTGGGAACGTAGCGGGAGAAGGGTGTACGAGCAGTACTTC. This codes for CAWERSGRRVYEQYF. J is TRBJ2-5 and V is TRBV30, with TRBD2 matching 9 bases. The last part of the DNA fits TRBJ2-7 better; the J call may be wrong. The length of the CDR3 is 15 residues. The V gene's germline CDR1 is GTSNPN and CDR2 SVGIG (reference sequence).